This T cell receptor beta chain is from a study of T cell responses to AZD1222 COVID-19 vaccine. Broader study findings: A rise in Spike-specific TCR breadth and depth followed two AZD1222 doses. Dominant CD4 TCR responses targeted spike regions 160-218 and 743-854. In the spike-specific TCR repertoire, nearly half reportedly target unmutated variant regions. At study baseline, merely five or six AZD1222 recipients were seropositive.

About this clone itself: The target antigen is unknown. Other DNA sequences in the sample encode the same CDR3.

The CDR3 runs 14 residues. The ends were cut back, 4 bases at V and 5 bases at J, with 11 bases in the middle. Germline loops: CDR1 MGHDK, CDR2 SYGVNS. Clones were sequenced by immunoSEQ multiplex PCR, and TCRdb holds only the in-frame ones, with some missing. The repertoire has approximately 140,000 clones, 90% to 95% of them found once; the top ten carry roughly 4%. This TCR came from an adult who received the AZD1222 COVID-19 vaccine. The rearrangement links TRBV25-1 to TRBJ1-4; D may be TRBD1 (5 bases). This material consisted of peripheral blood, taken 28 days after the second AZD1222 dose. The CDR3 sequence: CASSGGRQNEKLFF. The CDR3 DNA reads as TGTGCCAGCAGTGGGGGACGGCAGAATGAAAAACTGTTTTTT.